This TCR beta chain was sequenced in a study of blood T cell repertoires in COVID-19. Overall study context: Material from acute and convalescent COVID-19 was sourced from the United States, Italy and Spain. Sources were T cells, B-cell-depleted T cells, or PBMCs; the material itself was cDNA or gDNA.

Original analysis: Estimation of nucleated cell counts was performed using reference gene primer amplification. Clones were sequenced by immunoSEQ multiplex PCR, and TCRdb holds only the in-frame ones, with some missing. V and J calls and clone size are given by that table; D and trimming were obtained from the DNA. Seen here are more than 100,000 clones, less than 90% observed once, and the top ten hold roughly 11%. V was clipped by 3 bases and J by 2 bases; unmatched bases: 4. The germline CDR1 and CDR2 sequences are MNHEY and SMNVEV (reference sequence). The CDR3 has 15 residues. This receptor was identified in an elderly man with acute or convalescent COVID-19. The sample consisted of peripheral blood. The chain has TRBV27 and TRBJ2-7, with TRBD1 matching over 10 bases. Here the CDR3 DNA reads TGTGCCAGCAGTTTTTCCGGGACAGGGGCCTACGAGCAGTACTTC. Its translation: CASSFSGTGAYEQYF.